These 18 T cell receptor beta chains were sequenced from one sample in a study of CD4+ T cells in melanoma. Measured with immunoSEQ multiplex PCR; TCRdb has only the in-frame clones, and not every one. The sample shows around 110,000 clones, 92% of them seen only once. The sequenced material came from peripheral blood. These TCRs come from a human donor with melanoma.

The chain is built from TRBV19 and TRBJ1-2; D unresolved. The CDR3 has 12 residues. Per the germline V gene, CDR1 is LNHDA and CDR2 is SQIVND (reference sequence). V lost 2 bases, J lost 8 bases, and 9 bases lay in between. DNA of the CDR3: TGTGCCAGTAGTATACGAGCCGTCGGCTACACCTTC. This translates into CASSIRAVGYTF.

The rearrangement links TRBV28 to TRBJ2-7; D is uncertain. The germline gives CDR1 MDHEN, CDR2 SYDVKM. The V and J ends lost 6 bases and 4 bases respectively, with 13 bases between them. This CDR3 spans 13 amino acids. The CDR3 DNA reads as TGTGCCAGCAGGGCTAGAGCCTCTTACGAGCAGTACTTC. Translated, it gives CASRARASYEQYF. Drawing the rest from reference TRBV28 and TRBJ2-7, the complete variable domain is DVKVTQSSRYLVKRTGEKVFLECVQDMDHENMFWYRQDPGLGLRLIYFSYDVKMKEKGDIPEGYSVSREKKERFSLILESASTNQTSMYLCASRARASYEQYFGPGTRLTVT.

V is TRBV11-3 and J is TRBJ2-2, with TRBD1 identical over 7 bases. Per the germline V gene, CDR1 is SGHNT and CDR2 is YENEEA. The CDR3 totals 15 residues. The J segment lost 4 bases and the V segment lost 5 bases, leaving 7 bases of the junction unmatched. The DNA of the CDR3 is TGTGCCAGCAGCGTAACTACAGGGGTCACCGGGGAGCTGTTTTTT. Its translation: CASSVTTGVTGELFF.

The V and J genes are TRBV20-1 and TRBJ2-3; TRBD2 might be the D (5 bases). The CDR3 is 10 amino acids. V was clipped by 3 bases and J by 7 bases, with 5 bases between them. Looked up from germline, CDR1 is DFQATT and CDR2 is SNEGSKA (reference sequence). This CDR3 reads CSARTNTQYF. The CDR3 DNA is TGCAGTGCTAGGACTAATACGCAGTATTTT.

The rearrangement uses TRBV7-8 and TRBJ2-2; 11 bases align to TRBD2. Germline-derived CDR1 and CDR2 are SGHVS and FQNEAQ. The CDR3 loop spans 16 amino acids. With 4 bases clipped from V and 0 bases from J, the junction kept 1 base outside the gene matches. CDR3 in DNA: TGTGCCAGCAGCTGGGGACTAGCGGCGAACACCGGGGAGCTGTTTTTT. This codes for CASSWGLAANTGELFF.

The chain uses TRBV6-1 and TRBJ2-5, with D uncertain. V lost 3 bases and J 1 base, leaving 6 bases between the germline ends. Germline CDR1 and CDR2: MNHNS and SASEGT. This CDR3 region has 13 residues. CDR3 nucleotide sequence: TGTGCCAGCAGTGACACTTTCCAAGAGACCCAGTACTTC. Translated: CASSDTFQETQYF.

The V and J genes are TRBV27 and TRBJ1-2; 8 bases match TRBD1. V shed 4 bases, J shed 11 bases, and the junction held 15 bases outside the gene matches. The CDR3 sequence is 15 residues long. CDR1 MNHEY and CDR2 SMNVEV come from the germline V gene (reference sequence). CDR3 in DNA: TGTGCCAGCAGTTCAGGGACAGGACTCCCGGGGAAGTACACCTTC. The encoded protein is CASSSGTGLPGKYTF.

The chain combines TRBV14 with TRBJ2-7; no firm D call. In germline, CDR1 is SGHDN, CDR2 FVKESK. Trimming removed 0 bases at V and 1 base at J, with 13 bases between. This CDR3 spans 16 amino acids. The CDR3 DNA follows: TGTGCCAGCAGCCAAGATAAAAGGTTGCCTTCCTACGAGCAGTACTTC. Its translation: CASSQDKRLPSYEQYF.

This clone occurred once. The chain couples TRBV30 to TRBJ2-7; 11 bases are a match to TRBD1. Germline V lookup: CDR1 GTSNPN, CDR2 SVGIG (reference sequence). V was clipped by 5 bases and J by 6 bases; unmatched bases: 0. The CDR3 loop spans 11 amino acids. The CDR3 DNA is TGTGCCTGGGGGACAGGGGGCGAGCAGTACTTC. Its translation: CAWGTGGEQYF.

The rearrangement joins TRBV7-9 to TRBJ1-1, with a tentative D call TRBD1 (5 bases). Trimming left V 7 bases short and J 5 bases short, with 14 bases between. The CDR3 extends over 13 amino acids. The V gene's germline CDR1 is SEHNR and CDR2 FQNEAQ (reference sequence). CDR3 nucleotides: TGTGCCAGCACCCAAGGGGCCGGGACTGAAGCTTTCTTT. Translated, it gives CASTQGAGTEAFF.

This clone has a single count. The genes are TRBV6-5 and TRBJ1-1; a weak D match, TRBD1 (6 bases). The V end lost 2 bases, the J end lost 1 base, and 14 bases lay between the germline ends. This CDR3 spans 16 amino acids. The germline V gene has CDR1 MNHEY and CDR2 SVGAGI. CDR3: CASSYGFDRWNTEAFF. CDR3 nucleotides: TGTGCCAGCAGTTACGGATTTGACAGGTGGAACACTGAAGCTTTCTTT.

This clone was recorded once. The V call is TRBV2, the J call TRBJ2-3; 9 nucleotides align to TRBD1. Trimming took 7 bases from V and 6 from J; bases not matched to a gene: 8. In germline, CDR1 is SNHLY, CDR2 FYNNEI. The CDR3 covers 14 residues. The chain's CDR3 is CASIPTGGYDTQYF. CDR3 nucleotides: TGTGCCAGCATCCCGACAGGGGGATACGATACGCAGTATTTT.

The V call is TRBV19, the J call TRBJ2-5, with D possibly being TRBD2 (5 bases). The CDR3 loop spans 11 amino acids. The V end lost 6 bases, the J end lost 4 bases, and 6 bases lay between the germline ends. Germline V gives CDR1 LNHDA, CDR2 SQIVND (reference sequence). CDR3 sequence reads: CASRLGETQYF. The CDR3, as DNA: TGTGCCAGTAGACTAGGAGAGACCCAGTACTTC.

The gene calls are TRBV5-1 and TRBJ2-5; D remains unclear. CDR3 length: 12 amino acids. CDR1 is SGHRS and CDR2 is YFSETQ in the germline V gene. Trimming removed 4 bases from V and 5 bases from J, with 9 bases in between. CDR3 region: CASSITRETQYF. The CDR3 DNA is TGCGCCAGCAGCATAACGCGGGAGACCCAGTACTTC. Full variable domain (missing parts from reference TRBV5-1 and TRBJ2-5): KAGVTQTPRYLIKTRGQQVTLSCSPISGHRSVSWYQQTPGQGLQFLFEYFSETQRNKGNFPGRFSGRQFSNSRSEMNVSTLELGDSALYLCASSITRETQYFGPGTRLLVL.

The chain joins TRBV18 to TRBJ2-5; D not certain. The germline CDR1 and CDR2 sequences are KGHSH and LQKENI. The CDR3 consists of 12 residues. V dropped 2 bases and J dropped 1 base, with 2 bases sitting between them. The CDR3 reads CASSPVQETQYF. The DNA for the CDR3 is TGTGCCAGCTCACCAGTCCAAGAGACCCAGTACTTC.

The chain employs TRBV28 and TRBJ2-6, with D possibly matching TRBD1 (5 bases). Deletions cut 3 bases from V and 2 bases from J, with 11 bases between. This CDR3 comprises 16 residues. CDR1 is MDHEN, CDR2 SYDVKM, per germline. The CDR3 DNA follows: TGTGCCAGCAGTTTGCTGACAGCCCCTGGGGCCAACGTCCTGACTTTC. Translation gives CASSLLTAPGANVLTF. Full variable domain (outside the CDR3, taken from reference TRBV28 and TRBJ2-6): DVKVTQSSRYLVKRTGEKVFLECVQDMDHENMFWYRQDPGLGLRLIYFSYDVKMKEKGDIPEGYSVSREKKERFSLILESASTNQTSMYLCASSLLTAPGANVLTFGAGSRLTVL.

The genes are TRBV4-2 and TRBJ2-4; TRBD1 matches at 8 bases. Trimming cost V 3 bases and J 6 bases; bases outside gene matches: 13. CDR1 and CDR2 (germline): LGHNA, YNFKEQ. This CDR3 spans 17 amino acids. CDR3 DNA: TGTGCCAGCAGCCAGGCCACACAGGGGGTGGTAGCAAACATTCAGTACTTC. Amino acid sequence: CASSQATQGVVANIQYF.

Only one count was recorded for this clone. V gene TRBV6-1 combines with J gene TRBJ2-7, with TRBD1 identical over 9 bases. CDR1 and CDR2 (germline): MNHNS, SASEGT. This CDR3 spans 15 amino acids. V was clipped by 3 bases and J by 4 bases; unmatched bases: 7. The CDR3, as DNA: TGTGCCAGCAGTGAGGAGTGGACAGGGGTTTACGAGCAGTACTTC. Amino acid sequence: CASSEEWTGVYEQYF.